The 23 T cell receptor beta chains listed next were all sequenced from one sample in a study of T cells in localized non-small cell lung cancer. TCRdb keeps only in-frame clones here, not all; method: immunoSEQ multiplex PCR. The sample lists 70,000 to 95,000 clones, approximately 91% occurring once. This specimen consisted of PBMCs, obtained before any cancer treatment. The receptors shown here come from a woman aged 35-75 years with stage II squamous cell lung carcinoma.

This CDR3 reads CASSLEGVMNTQYF. DNA for the CDR3: TGCGCCAGCAGCTTGGAAGGGGTAATGAATACGCAGTATTTT. The chain combines TRBV5-1 with TRBJ2-3; D possibly corresponds to TRBD1 (5 bases). V lost 0 bases, J lost 7 bases, and 12 bases lay in between. CDR1 and CDR2 from the germline V gene are SGHRS and YFSETQ. The CDR3 is 14 residues long. Looking up the rest from reference TRBV5-1 and TRBJ2-3 gives the full variable domain: KAGVTQTPRYLIKTRGQQVTLSCSPISGHRSVSWYQQTPGQGLQFLFEYFSETQRNKGNFPGRFSGRQFSNSRSEMNVSTLELGDSALYLCASSLEGVMNTQYFGPGTRLTVL.

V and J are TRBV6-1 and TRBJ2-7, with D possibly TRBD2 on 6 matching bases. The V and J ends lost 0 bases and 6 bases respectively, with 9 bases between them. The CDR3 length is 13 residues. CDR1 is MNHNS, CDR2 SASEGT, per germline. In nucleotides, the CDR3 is TGTGCCAGCAGTGAAGCTTGGAGGGTCGAGCAGTACTTC. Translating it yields CASSEAWRVEQYF.

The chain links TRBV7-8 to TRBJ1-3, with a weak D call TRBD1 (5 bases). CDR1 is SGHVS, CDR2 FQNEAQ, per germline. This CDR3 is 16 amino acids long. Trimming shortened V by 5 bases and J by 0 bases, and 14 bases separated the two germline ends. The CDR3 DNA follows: TGTGCCAGCAGCCTGAAGGACATCAGCTCTGGAAACACCATATATTTT. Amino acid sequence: CASSLKDISSGNTIYF.

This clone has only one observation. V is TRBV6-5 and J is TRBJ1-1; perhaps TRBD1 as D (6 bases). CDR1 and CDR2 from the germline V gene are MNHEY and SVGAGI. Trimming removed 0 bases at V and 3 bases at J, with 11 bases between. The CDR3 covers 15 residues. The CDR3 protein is CASSYSAGADTEAFF. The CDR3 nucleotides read TGTGCCAGCAGTTACTCGGCAGGGGCGGACACTGAAGCTTTCTTT.

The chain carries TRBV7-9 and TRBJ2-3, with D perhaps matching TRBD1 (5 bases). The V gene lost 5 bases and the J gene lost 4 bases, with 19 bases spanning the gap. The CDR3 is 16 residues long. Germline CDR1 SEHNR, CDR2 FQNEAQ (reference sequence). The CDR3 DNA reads TGTGCCAGCAGCCGACCAGGGATGCCCCTCTCAGATACGCAGTATTTT. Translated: CASSRPGMPLSDTQYF.

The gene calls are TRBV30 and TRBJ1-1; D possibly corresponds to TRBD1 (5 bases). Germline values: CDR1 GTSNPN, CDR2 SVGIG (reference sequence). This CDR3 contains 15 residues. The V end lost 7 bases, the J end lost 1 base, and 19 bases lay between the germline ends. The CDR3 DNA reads TGTGCCTCCACCCGACAGATTTCCAGGAACACTGAAGCTTTCTTT. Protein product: CASTRQISRNTEAFF.

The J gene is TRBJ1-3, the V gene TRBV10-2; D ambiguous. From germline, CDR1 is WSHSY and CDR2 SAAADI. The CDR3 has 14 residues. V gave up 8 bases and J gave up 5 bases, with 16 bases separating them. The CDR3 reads CASSPSGGRNTIYF. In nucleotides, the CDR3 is TGCGCCAGCTCCCCCTCGGGAGGCCGAAACACCATATATTTT.

The CDR3 reads CASSSPPGTVYYEQYF. DNA for the CDR3: TGTGCCAGCAGCTCCCCACCCGGGACAGTTTACTACGAGCAGTACTTC. The chain has TRBV7-2 and TRBJ2-7; the match to TRBD1 covers 7 bases. The germline V gene has CDR1 SGHTA and CDR2 FQGNSA. The CDR3 loop spans 16 amino acids. V shed 4 bases, J shed 3 bases, and the junction held 12 bases outside the gene matches.

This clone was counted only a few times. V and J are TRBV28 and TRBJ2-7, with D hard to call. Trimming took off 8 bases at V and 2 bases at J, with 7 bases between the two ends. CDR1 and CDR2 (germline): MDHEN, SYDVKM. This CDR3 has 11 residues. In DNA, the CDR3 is TGTGCCAGCGGTGGACCCTACGAGCAGTACTTC. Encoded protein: CASGGPYEQYF.

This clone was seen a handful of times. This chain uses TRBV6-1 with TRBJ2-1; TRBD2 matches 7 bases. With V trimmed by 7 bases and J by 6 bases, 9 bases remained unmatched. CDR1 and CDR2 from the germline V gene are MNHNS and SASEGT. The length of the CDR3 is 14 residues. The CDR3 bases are TGTGCCAGCAAGACTAGCCCTTGGGTCAATGAGCAGTTCTTC. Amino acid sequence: CASKTSPWVNEQFF.

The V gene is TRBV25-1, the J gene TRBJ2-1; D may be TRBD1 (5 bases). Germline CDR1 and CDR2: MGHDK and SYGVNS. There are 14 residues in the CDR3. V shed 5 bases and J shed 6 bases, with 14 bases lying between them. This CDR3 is CASSQAGNGNEQFF. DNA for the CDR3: TGTGCCAGCAGTCAGGCAGGGAATGGCAATGAGCAGTTCTTC.

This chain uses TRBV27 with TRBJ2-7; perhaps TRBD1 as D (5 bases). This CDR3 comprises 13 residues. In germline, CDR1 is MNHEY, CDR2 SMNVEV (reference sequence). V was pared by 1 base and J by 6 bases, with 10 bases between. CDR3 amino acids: CASSLWGKSEQYF. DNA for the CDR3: TGTGCCAGCAGTTTATGGGGCAAATCCGAGCAGTACTTC.

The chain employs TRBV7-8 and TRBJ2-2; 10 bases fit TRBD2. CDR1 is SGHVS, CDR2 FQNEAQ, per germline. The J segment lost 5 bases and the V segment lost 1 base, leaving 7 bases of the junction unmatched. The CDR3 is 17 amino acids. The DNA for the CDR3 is TGTGCCAGCAGCTTAGGGGGGCTAGCGGGAGTTACCGGGGAGCTGTTTTTT. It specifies CASSLGGLAGVTGELFF.

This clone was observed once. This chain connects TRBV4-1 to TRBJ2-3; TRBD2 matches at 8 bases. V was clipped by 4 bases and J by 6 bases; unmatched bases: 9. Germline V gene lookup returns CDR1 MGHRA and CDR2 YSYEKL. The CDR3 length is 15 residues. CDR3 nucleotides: TGCGCCAGCAGCCCACCGGGACTAGGGGGGGATACGCAGTATTTT. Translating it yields CASSPPGLGGDTQYF.

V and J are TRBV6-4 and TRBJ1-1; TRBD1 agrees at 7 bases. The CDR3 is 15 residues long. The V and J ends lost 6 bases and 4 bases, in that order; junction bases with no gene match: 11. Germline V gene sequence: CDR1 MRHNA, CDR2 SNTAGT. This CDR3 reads CASSDRAGAGTEAFF. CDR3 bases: TGTGCCAGCAGCGACAGGGCGGGAGCAGGCACTGAAGCTTTCTTT.

The DNA of the CDR3 is TGTGCCAGCAGTGAAATGAGTGGGGGCAATCAGCCCCAGCATTTT. Protein sequence: CASSEMSGGNQPQHF. The chain links TRBV6-1 to TRBJ1-5, with D unclear. Trimming pared 2 bases from V and 2 bases from J, leaving 10 bases between. In germline, CDR1 is MNHNS, CDR2 SASEGT. CDR3 length equals 15 residues.

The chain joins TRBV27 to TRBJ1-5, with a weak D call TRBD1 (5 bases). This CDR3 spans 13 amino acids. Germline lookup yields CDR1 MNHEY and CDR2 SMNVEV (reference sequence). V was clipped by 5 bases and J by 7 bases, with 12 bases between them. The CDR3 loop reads CASSIGTWQPQHF. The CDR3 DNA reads TGTGCCAGCAGTATTGGGACTTGGCAGCCCCAGCATTTT.

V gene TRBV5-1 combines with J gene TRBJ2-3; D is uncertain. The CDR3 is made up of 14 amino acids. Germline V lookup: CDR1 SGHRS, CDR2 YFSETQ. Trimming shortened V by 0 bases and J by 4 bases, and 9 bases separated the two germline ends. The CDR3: CASSLAETADTQYF. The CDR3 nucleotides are TGCGCCAGCAGCTTGGCCGAAACGGCAGATACGCAGTATTTT.

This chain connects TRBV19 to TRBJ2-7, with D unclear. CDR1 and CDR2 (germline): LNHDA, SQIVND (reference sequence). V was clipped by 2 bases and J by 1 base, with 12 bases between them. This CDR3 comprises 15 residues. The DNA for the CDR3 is TGTGCCAGTAGTATATCTGTTGGTCGATCCTACGAGCAGTACTTC. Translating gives CASSISVGRSYEQYF. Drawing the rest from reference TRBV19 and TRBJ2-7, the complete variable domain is DGGITQSPKYLFRKEGQNVTLSCEQNLNHDAMYWYRQDPGQGLRLIYYSQIVNDFQKGDIAEGYSVSREKKESFPLTVTSAQKNPTAFYLCASSISVGRSYEQYFGPGTRLTVT.

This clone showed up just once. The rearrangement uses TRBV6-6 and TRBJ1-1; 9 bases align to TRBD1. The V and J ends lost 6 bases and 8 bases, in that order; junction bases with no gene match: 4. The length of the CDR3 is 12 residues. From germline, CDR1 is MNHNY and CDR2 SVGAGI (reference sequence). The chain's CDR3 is CASRGQGQEAFF. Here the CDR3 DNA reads TGTGCCAGCAGGGGACAGGGTCAAGAAGCTTTCTTT.

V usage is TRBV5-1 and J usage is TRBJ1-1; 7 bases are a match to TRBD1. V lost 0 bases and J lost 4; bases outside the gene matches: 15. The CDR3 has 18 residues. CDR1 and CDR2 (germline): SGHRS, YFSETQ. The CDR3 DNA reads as TGCGCCAGCAGCTTGGCCTGGGGCCATCCCGCAGGGGGCACTGAAGCTTTCTTT. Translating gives CASSLAWGHPAGGTEAFF.

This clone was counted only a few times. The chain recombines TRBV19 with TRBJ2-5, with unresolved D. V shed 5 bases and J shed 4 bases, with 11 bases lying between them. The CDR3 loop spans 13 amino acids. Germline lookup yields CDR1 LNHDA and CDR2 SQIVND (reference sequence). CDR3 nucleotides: TGTGCCAGTAGTCCTGCCCCAAGAGAGACCCAGTACTTC. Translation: CASSPAPRETQYF.

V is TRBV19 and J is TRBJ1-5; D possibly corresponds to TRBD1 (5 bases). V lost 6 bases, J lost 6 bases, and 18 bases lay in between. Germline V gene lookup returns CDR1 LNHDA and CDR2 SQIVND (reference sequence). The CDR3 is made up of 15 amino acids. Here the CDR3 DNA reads TGTGCCAGTAGCACCCGGGACCACCGGGGTCAGCCCCAGCATTTT. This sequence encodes CASSTRDHRGQPQHF.